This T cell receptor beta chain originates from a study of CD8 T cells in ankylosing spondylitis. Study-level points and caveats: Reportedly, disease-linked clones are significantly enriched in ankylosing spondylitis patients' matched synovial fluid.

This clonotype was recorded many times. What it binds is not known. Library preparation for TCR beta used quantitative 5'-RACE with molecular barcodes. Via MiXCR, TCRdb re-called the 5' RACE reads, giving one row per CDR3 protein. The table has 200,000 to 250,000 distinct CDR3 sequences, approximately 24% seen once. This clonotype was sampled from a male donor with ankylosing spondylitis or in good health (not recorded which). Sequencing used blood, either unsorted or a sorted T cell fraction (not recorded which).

The CDR3 protein is CSPPAGGGHQPQHF. CDR3 bases: TGCAGCCCTCCGGCAGGGGGGGGGCATCAGCCCCAGCATTTT. The chain links TRBV29-1 to TRBJ1-5, with TRBD1 matching over 7 bases. Germline CDR1 is SQVTM and CDR2 is ANQGSEA. Trimming at V came to 8 bases and at J to 5 bases, leaving 12 bases not matched to a gene. This CDR3 comprises 14 residues. Drawing the rest from reference TRBV29-1 and TRBJ1-5, the complete variable domain is SAVISQKPSRDICQRGTSLTIQCQVDSQVTMMFWYRQQPGQSLTLIATANQGSEATYESGFVIDKFPISRPNLTFSTLTVSNMSPEDSSIYLCSPPAGGGHQPQHFGDGTRLSIL.